This T cell receptor (beta chain) came from a study of T cells after yellow fever vaccination. Background on the study: Fractions containing few cells were prepared with SMART-Seq v4 Ultra Low Input. Study-wide results and limits: The study re-detected most primary-vaccination clones after the booster (96% CD4, 88% CD8). Clonotypes shared by both compartments, CD4 and CD8, made up a small share.

This clonotype was seen many times. As yet, its antigen is unknown. In making TCR cDNA, 5'RACE template switching added a universal primer site and UMIs to it. Via MiXCR, TCRdb re-called the 5' RACE reads, giving one row per CDR3 protein. Of about 320,000 distinct CDR3 sequences in the sample, about 6.9% were seen once. V lost 5 bases and J lost 0, with 11 bases in between. CDR1 and CDR2 from the germline V gene are SGHTA and FQGNSA. The CDR3 length is 15 residues. This TCR came from a man between 18 and 29 years old who received the YFV17D yellow fever vaccine. V gene TRBV7-2 combines with J gene TRBJ1-5; a weak D match, TRBD1 (5 bases). Sequenced here: PBMCs, sampled about 41 days after the first yellow fever vaccination. The CDR3 spells CASSRGRSSNQPQHF. CDR3 coding DNA: TGTGCCAGCAGCAGGGGACGGTCTAGCAATCAGCCCCAGCATTTT.